A selection of T cell receptor beta chains follows, all from one sample in a study of response to subunit inactivated influenza vaccine. One entry per CDR3 protein, called by TCRdb with MiXCR from the RT-PCR reads. The table records 710,000 or so distinct CDR3 sequences, approximately 15% of them present only once. Source: PBMCs from blood, taken 11 to 12 days after vaccination. Every receptor here comes from a man in his forties or fifties who received an inactivated influenza vaccine. Both conserved end residues are part of each CDR3. Fields, in order: V gene, clone size, D gene, J gene, CDR3 DNA, CDR3 protein. The D gene is left open where the match is weak. The listing skips clone size in some rows; elsewhere it reads once, few, many or a size class.

V: TRBV29-1; size: many; D: .; J: TRBJ1-2; DNA: TGCAGCGTTCAGGACTGGGACTATGGCTACACCTTC; CDR3: CSVQDWDYGYTF
V: TRBV12-3/TRBV12-4; size: few; D: .; J: TRBJ2-1; DNA: TGTGCCAGCAGTTGGTTGGGGGGCGCGGTGGTCGATGAGCAGTTCTTC; CDR3: CASSWLGGAVVDEQFF
V: TRBV19; size: .; D: .; J: TRBJ1-3; DNA: TGTGCCAGTAGTACGGGGATTGACTCTGGAAACACCATATATTTT; CDR3: CASSTGIDSGNTIYF
V: TRBV15; size: .; D: TRBD1; J: TRBJ1-5; DNA: TGTGCCACCAGCAGAGGTGTAGGGGGCCCCAATCAGCCCCAGCATTTT; CDR3: CATSRGVGGPNQPQHF
V: TRBV19; size: .; D: .; J: TRBJ2-7; DNA: TGTGCCAGTAGTATTTCTTTCTTCTCCTACGAGCAGTACTTC; CDR3: CASSISFFSYEQYF
V: TRBV18; size: .; D: TRBD1; J: TRBJ2-7; DNA: TGTGCCAGCTCACTGCGGGACAGGGCCCACGAGCAGTACTTC; CDR3: CASSLRDRAHEQYF
V: TRBV7-2; size: few; D: .; J: TRBJ2-7; DNA: TGTGCCAGCAGCCCCGCGGGGGCGGGCTCTATCTACGAGCAGTACTTC; CDR3: CASSPAGAGSIYEQYF
V: TRBV28; size: .; D: .; J: TRBJ1-6; DNA: TGTGCCAGCAGTTACCGGACACCTTCCGGGCGACCCCTCCACTTT; CDR3: CASSYRTPSGRPLHF
V: TRBV9; size: .; D: .; J: TRBJ2-5; DNA: TGTGCCAGCAGCGTGCGTGGGAGTGGTTGGGAGACCCAGTACTTC; CDR3: CASSVRGSGWETQYF
V: TRBV2; size: .; D: .; J: TRBJ2-3; DNA: TGTGCCAGCGCAATGGATACGCAGTATTTT; CDR3: CASAMDTQYF
V: TRBV4-2; size: few; D: TRBD2; J: TRBJ2-2; DNA: TGTGCCAGCAGCCTCAGGACTAGCGGGGGGCTTACGGCCGGGGAGCTGTTTTTT; CDR3: CASSLRTSGGLTAGELFF
V: TRBV7-9; size: .; D: .; J: TRBJ1-4; DNA: TGTGCCAGCAGCTTAGGCAGGGCAACTAATGAAAAACTGTTTTTT; CDR3: CASSLGRATNEKLFF
V: TRBV24-1; size: .; D: .; J: TRBJ2-3; DNA: TGTGCCACCAGTGATCCGACAGCTTCTAGTACAGATACGCAGTATTTT; CDR3: CATSDPTASSTDTQYF
V: TRBV7-2; size: .; D: .; J: TRBJ1-6; DNA: TGTGCCAGCAGCTTAGTTGGGGGCGCGGATTCACCCCTCCACTTT; CDR3: CASSLVGGADSPLHF
V: TRBV5-1; size: .; D: .; J: TRBJ2-1; DNA: TGCGCCAGCAGCCCCCAGGGATATTACAATGAGCAGTTCTTC; CDR3: CASSPQGYYNEQFF
V: TRBV7-3; size: .; D: .; J: TRBJ2-1; DNA: TGTGCCAGCAGCTTATCACCTAGGGGCTCCAATGAGCAGTTCTTC; CDR3: CASSLSPRGSNEQFF
V: TRBV5-5; size: few; D: TRBD1; J: TRBJ2-7; DNA: TGTGCCAGCAGCCCATCCCCCGGACAGGGGTACGAGCAGTACTTC; CDR3: CASSPSPGQGYEQYF
V: TRBV7-8; size: .; D: .; J: TRBJ1-1; DNA: TGTGCCAGCAGTTTTAACAGGGTCGCTGAAGCTTTCTTT; CDR3: CASSFNRVAEAFF
V: TRBV11-2; size: .; D: .; J: TRBJ1-4; DNA: TGTGCCAGCAGCACCACAGGCAGGAGGGAAAAACTGTTTTTT; CDR3: CASSTTGRREKLFF
V: TRBV7-9; size: .; D: TRBD1; J: TRBJ1-2; DNA: TGTGCCAGCAGCCGAAAGCAACAGGGGGCGAAGGGCTACACCTTC; CDR3: CASSRKQQGAKGYTF
V: TRBV6-2/TRBV6-3; size: few; D: TRBD2; J: TRBJ2-1; DNA: TGTGCCAGCAGTTACTCGCTAAGACTAGCGGCTTACAATGAGCAGTTCTTC; CDR3: CASSYSLRLAAYNEQFF
V: TRBV9; size: .; D: TRBD2; J: TRBJ2-1; DNA: TGTGCCAGCAGCGTCTCCGGGACTAGAACCAATGAGCAGTTCTTC; CDR3: CASSVSGTRTNEQFF
V: TRBV6-2/TRBV6-3; size: few; D: .; J: TRBJ1-2; DNA: TGTGCCAGCAGTCGACCATCTAACTATGGCTACACCTTC; CDR3: CASSRPSNYGYTF
V: TRBV5-1; size: few; D: .; J: TRBJ1-5; DNA: TGCGCCAGCAGCTTGTTATCGGGAGATCAGCCCCAGCATTTT; CDR3: CASSLLSGDQPQHF
V: TRBV12-3/TRBV12-4; size: few; D: .; J: TRBJ2-1; DNA: TGTGCCAGCAGTCCCTCGAAATACAATGAGCAGTTCTTC; CDR3: CASSPSKYNEQFF
V: TRBV29-1; size: .; D: .; J: TRBJ2-7; DNA: TGCAGCGTTGGATCCTCCTACGAGCAGTACTTC; CDR3: CSVGSSYEQYF
V: TRBV7-2; size: few; D: TRBD2; J: TRBJ2-3; DNA: TGTGCCAGCAGGGCAAGCGGGGGGGGCACAGATACGCAGTATTTT; CDR3: CASRASGGGTDTQYF
V: TRBV5-6; size: many; D: .; J: TRBJ2-7; DNA: TGTGCCAGCAGCTTAGGACAGTACTACGAGCAGTACTTC; CDR3: CASSLGQYYEQYF
V: TRBV7-9; size: few; D: .; J: TRBJ1-2; DNA: TGTGCCAGCAGCCCCGGGAGTGGCTACACCTTC; CDR3: CASSPGSGYTF
V: TRBV12-3/TRBV12-4; size: .; D: TRBD2; J: TRBJ2-4; DNA: TGTGCCAGCAGCGGGGGGGCCCGGACCATTCAGTACTTC; CDR3: CASSGGARTIQYF
V: TRBV3-1; size: .; D: TRBD2; J: TRBJ2-1; DNA: TGTGCCAGCAGCCCTCGCTATCTACCGGGACTAGCCACCTACAATGAGCAGTTCTTC; CDR3: CASSPRYLPGLATYNEQFF
V: TRBV2; size: .; D: .; J: TRBJ2-1; DNA: TGTGCCAGCATGGAGACCGGCTACAATGAGCAGTTCTTC; CDR3: CASMETGYNEQFF
V: TRBV20-1; size: few; D: .; J: TRBJ1-1; DNA: TGCAGTGCCTGGACAGCGAACACTGAAGCTTTCTTT; CDR3: CSAWTANTEAFF
V: TRBV20-1; size: few; D: .; J: TRBJ1-5; DNA: TGCAGTGCCGGTGGGCCGACAATAGGGAATCAGCCCCAGCATTTT; CDR3: CSAGGPTIGNQPQHF
V: TRBV6-2/TRBV6-3; size: few; D: TRBD2; J: TRBJ2-1; DNA: TGTGCCAGCACCCCGGTGGTCCGTTGGCTAGCGGGAACTAGGTCCTACAATGAGCAGTTCTTC; CDR3: CASTPVVRWLAGTRSYNEQFF
V: TRBV20-1; size: few; D: TRBD2; J: TRBJ2-1; DNA: TGCAGTGCTAGTTACGGCGGGGGGGCTGTAAATGAGCAGTTCTTC; CDR3: CSASYGGGAVNEQFF
V: TRBV9; size: many; D: .; J: TRBJ2-1; DNA: TGTGCCAGCAGCCCCCCTTCCAATGAGCAGTTCTTC; CDR3: CASSPPSNEQFF
V: TRBV20-1; size: .; D: TRBD1; J: TRBJ1-1; DNA: TGCAGTGCTAGACCGCCAGGGGGGGACACTGAAGCTTTCTTT; CDR3: CSARPPGGDTEAFF
V: TRBV7-9; size: few; D: .; J: TRBJ1-4; DNA: TGTGCCAGCACCCTGGTCCCCGGTAGCCGACGAGAAAAACTGTTTTTT; CDR3: CASTLVPGSRREKLFF
V: TRBV12-3/TRBV12-4; size: once; D: .; J: TRBJ2-3; DNA: TGTGCCAGCAGCCTTGCCCTGGGGCGAGGAGGCACAGATACGCAGTATTTT; CDR3: CASSLALGRGGTDTQYF
V: TRBV12-3/TRBV12-4; size: .; D: .; J: TRBJ1-5; DNA: TGTGCCAGCAGTTTAGCGGTGGGGAGCAATCAGCCCCAGCATTTT; CDR3: CASSLAVGSNQPQHF
V: TRBV20-1; size: .; D: TRBD2; J: TRBJ2-7; DNA: TGCAGTGCTTTAGGACTAGCGAACGAGCAGTACTTC; CDR3: CSALGLANEQYF
V: TRBV5-6; size: .; D: .; J: TRBJ2-7; DNA: TGTGCCAGCAGCCCCCAGGACCCCTACGAGCAGTACTTC; CDR3: CASSPQDPYEQYF
V: TRBV11-2; size: few; D: .; J: TRBJ2-3; DNA: TGTGCCAGCAGCTTAGAACAAGCCCCCAGCACAGATACGCAGTATTTT; CDR3: CASSLEQAPSTDTQYF
V: TRBV2; size: few; D: .; J: TRBJ2-7; DNA: TGTGCCAGCAGTGAAGTTGCGCAGGTGTACTCCTACGAGCAGTACTTC; CDR3: CASSEVAQVYSYEQYF
V: TRBV10-3; size: few; D: .; J: TRBJ2-5; DNA: TGTGCCATCAATAGACAGGTTTGGCACAACGAGACCCAGTACTTC; CDR3: CAINRQVWHNETQYF
V: TRBV29-1; size: .; D: .; J: TRBJ2-1; DNA: TGCAGCGTTAGCAGAAATGAGCAGTTCTTC; CDR3: CSVSRNEQFF
V: TRBV15; size: .; D: .; J: TRBJ2-1; DNA: TGTGCCACCAGCGCTCCGCGGGGTTCCTACAATGAGCAGTTCTTC; CDR3: CATSAPRGSYNEQFF
V: TRBV12-3/TRBV12-4; size: few; D: TRBD1; J: TRBJ2-7; DNA: TGTGCCAGCAGTACACACCTTGACAGGGTCTACGAGCAGTACTTC; CDR3: CASSTHLDRVYEQYF
V: TRBV29-1; size: few; D: .; J: TRBJ1-1; DNA: TGCAGCGTGCGACAGGTCCTTAACACTGAAGCTTTCTTT; CDR3: CSVRQVLNTEAFF
V: TRBV9; size: few; D: TRBD2; J: TRBJ2-3; DNA: TGTGCCAGCAGCCCTCCTAGCGGTGGTACGCAGTATTTT; CDR3: CASSPPSGGTQYF
V: TRBV6-2/TRBV6-3; size: few; D: .; J: TRBJ2-1; DNA: TGTGCCAGCAGTTACCCCGACGGACTTTTAAGCTCCTACAATGAGCAGTTCTTC; CDR3: CASSYPDGLLSSYNEQFF